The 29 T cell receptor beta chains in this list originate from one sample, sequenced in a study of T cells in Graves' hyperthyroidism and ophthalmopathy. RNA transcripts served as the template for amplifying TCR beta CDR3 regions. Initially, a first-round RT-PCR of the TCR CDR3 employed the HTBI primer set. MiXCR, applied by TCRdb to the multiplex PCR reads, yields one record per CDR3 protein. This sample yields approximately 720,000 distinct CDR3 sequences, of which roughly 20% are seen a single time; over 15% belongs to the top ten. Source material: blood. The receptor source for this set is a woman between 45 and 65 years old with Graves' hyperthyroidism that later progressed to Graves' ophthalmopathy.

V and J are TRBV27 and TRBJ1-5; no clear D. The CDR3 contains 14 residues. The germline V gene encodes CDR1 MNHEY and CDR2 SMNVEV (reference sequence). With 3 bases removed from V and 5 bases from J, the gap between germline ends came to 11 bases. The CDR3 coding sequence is TGTGCCAGCAGTTTTGGGCAGAGGGATCAGCCCCAGCATTTT. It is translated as CASSFGQRDQPQHF.

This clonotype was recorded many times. The CDR3 DNA follows: TGTGCCTGGAGTCTAACCGATTACTACGAGCAGTACTTC. Its translation: CAWSLTDYYEQYF. V is TRBV30 and J is TRBJ2-7, with D unclear. Germline values: CDR1 GTSNPN, CDR2 SVGIG (reference sequence). V was trimmed by 2 bases and J by 3 bases, leaving 11 bases between them. The CDR3 runs 13 residues.

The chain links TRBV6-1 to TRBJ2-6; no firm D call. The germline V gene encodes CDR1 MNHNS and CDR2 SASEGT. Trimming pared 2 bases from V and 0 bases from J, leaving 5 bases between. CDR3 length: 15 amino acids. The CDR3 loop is CASSERYSGANVLTF. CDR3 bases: TGTGCCAGCAGTGAACGGTACTCTGGGGCCAACGTCCTGACTTTC.

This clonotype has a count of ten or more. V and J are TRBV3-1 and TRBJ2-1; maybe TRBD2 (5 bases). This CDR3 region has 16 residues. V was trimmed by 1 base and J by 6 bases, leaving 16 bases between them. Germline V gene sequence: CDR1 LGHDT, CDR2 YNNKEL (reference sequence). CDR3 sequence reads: CASSQVNGLGSNEQFF. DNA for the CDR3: TGTGCCAGCAGCCAAGTAAACGGCCTTGGGAGCAATGAGCAGTTCTTC.

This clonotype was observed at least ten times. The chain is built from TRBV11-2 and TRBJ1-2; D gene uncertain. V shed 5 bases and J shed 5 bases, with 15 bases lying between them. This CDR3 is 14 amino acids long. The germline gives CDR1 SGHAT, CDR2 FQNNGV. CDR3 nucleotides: TGTGCCAGCAGCGATTACCTGGGTCGATATGGCTACACCTTC. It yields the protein CASSDYLGRYGYTF.

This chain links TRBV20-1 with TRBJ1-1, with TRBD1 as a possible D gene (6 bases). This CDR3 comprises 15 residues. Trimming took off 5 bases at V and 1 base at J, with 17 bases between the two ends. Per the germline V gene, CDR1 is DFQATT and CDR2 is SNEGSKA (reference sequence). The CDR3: CSASPGRQANTEAFF. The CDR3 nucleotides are TGCAGTGCTTCTCCTGGCCGACAGGCGAACACTGAAGCTTTCTTT.

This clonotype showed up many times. The CDR3 reads CASSLTGSTYEQYF. Written as DNA, the CDR3 is TGTGCCAGCAGTTTGACAGGGAGCACCTACGAGCAGTACTTC. The chain employs TRBV12-3 or TRBV12-4 and TRBJ2-7; 7 bases agree with TRBD1. V lost 3 bases, J lost 2 bases, and 4 bases stayed unmatched. The CDR3 is 14 residues long.

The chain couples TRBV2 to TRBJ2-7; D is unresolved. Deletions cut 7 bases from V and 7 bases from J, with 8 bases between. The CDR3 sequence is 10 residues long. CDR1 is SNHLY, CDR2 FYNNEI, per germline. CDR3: CASKVREQYF. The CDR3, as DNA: TGTGCCAGCAAAGTGAGGGAGCAGTACTTC.

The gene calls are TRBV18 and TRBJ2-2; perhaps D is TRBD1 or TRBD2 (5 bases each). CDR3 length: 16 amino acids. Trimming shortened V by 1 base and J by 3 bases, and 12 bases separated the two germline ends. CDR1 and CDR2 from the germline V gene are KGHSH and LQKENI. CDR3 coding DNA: TGTGCCAGCTCACCACGCAGGGACGCCGACACCGGGGAGCTGTTTTTT. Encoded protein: CASSPRRDADTGELFF.

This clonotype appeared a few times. The CDR3, as DNA: TGTGCCAGCAGCCAAGATCCGCGGAGTGTTAACTATGGCTACACCTTC. This translates into CASSQDPRSVNYGYTF. The chain joins TRBV3-1 to TRBJ1-2; no clear D. V lost 0 bases and J lost 1, with 12 bases in between. The V gene's germline CDR1 is LGHDT and CDR2 YNNKEL (reference sequence). The CDR3 is made up of 16 amino acids.

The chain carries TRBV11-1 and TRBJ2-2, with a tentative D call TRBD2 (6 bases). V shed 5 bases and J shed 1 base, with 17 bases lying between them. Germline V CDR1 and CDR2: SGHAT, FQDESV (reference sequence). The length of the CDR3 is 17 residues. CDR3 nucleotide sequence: TGTGCCAGCAGCAAAAGACCGGGACTGATGAACACCGGGGAGCTGTTTTTT. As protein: CASSKRPGLMNTGELFF.

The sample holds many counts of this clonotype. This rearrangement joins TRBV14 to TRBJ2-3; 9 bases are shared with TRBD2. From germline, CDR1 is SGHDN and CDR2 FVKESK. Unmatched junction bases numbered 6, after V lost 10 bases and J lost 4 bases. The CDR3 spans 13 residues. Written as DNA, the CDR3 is TGTGCCACAAGGGCTAGCGGGGCAGATACGCAGTATTTT. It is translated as CATRASGADTQYF.

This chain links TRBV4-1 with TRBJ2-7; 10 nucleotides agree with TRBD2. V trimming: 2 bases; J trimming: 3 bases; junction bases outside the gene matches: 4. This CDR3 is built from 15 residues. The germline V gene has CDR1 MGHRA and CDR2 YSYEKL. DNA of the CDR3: TGCGCCAGCAGCCAAACTAGCGGGGCAGACTACGAGCAGTACTTC. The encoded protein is CASSQTSGADYEQYF.

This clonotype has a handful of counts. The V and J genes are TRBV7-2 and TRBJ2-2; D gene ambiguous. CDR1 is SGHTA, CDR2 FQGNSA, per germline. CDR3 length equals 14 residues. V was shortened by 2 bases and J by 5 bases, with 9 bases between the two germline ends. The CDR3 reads CASSLYKTTGELFF. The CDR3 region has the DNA TGTGCCAGCAGCTTATACAAGACAACCGGGGAGCTGTTTTTT.

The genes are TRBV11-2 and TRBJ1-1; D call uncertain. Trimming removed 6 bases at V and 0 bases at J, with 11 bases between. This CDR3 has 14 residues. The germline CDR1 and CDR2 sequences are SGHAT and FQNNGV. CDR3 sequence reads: CASSRTSLNTEAFF. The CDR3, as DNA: TGTGCCAGCAGTCGAACTTCTTTGAACACTGAAGCTTTCTTT.

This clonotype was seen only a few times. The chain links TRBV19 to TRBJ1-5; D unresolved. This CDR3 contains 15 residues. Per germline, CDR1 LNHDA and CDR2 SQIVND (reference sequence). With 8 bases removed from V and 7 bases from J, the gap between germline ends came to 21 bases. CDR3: CASYPRSGLFQPQHF. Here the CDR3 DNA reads TGTGCCAGTTATCCCCGGAGCGGGCTCTTCCAGCCCCAGCATTTT. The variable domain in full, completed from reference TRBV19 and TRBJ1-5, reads DGGITQSPKYLFRKEGQNVTLSCEQNLNHDAMYWYRQDPGQGLRLIYYSQIVNDFQKGDIAEGYSVSREKKESFPLTVTSAQKNPTAFYLCASYPRSGLFQPQHFGDGTRLSIL.

DNA of the CDR3: TGTGCCAGCAGCTTAGGACTTCAGTACTATGGCTACACCTTC. Residues: CASSLGLQYYGYTF. This sequence joins TRBV7-9 and TRBJ1-2; D is ambiguous. The length of the CDR3 is 14 residues. Germline CDR1 reads SEHNR; CDR2 reads FQNEAQ (reference sequence). V dropped 1 base and J dropped 3 bases, with 9 bases sitting between them.

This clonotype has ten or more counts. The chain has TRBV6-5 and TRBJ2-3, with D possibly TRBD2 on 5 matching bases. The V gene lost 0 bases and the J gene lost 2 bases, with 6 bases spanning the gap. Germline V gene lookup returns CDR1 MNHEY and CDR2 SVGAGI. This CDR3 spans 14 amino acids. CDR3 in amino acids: CASSYSRDTDTQYF. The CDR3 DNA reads TGTGCCAGCAGTTACTCCCGGGACACAGATACGCAGTATTTT.

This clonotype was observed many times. CDR3 nucleotide sequence: TGCGCCAGCAGCTTGGAGGTCCCCACCCAAGATACGCAGTATTTT. It codes for CASSLEVPTQDTQYF. This chain uses TRBV5-1 with TRBJ2-3; unclear D gene. This CDR3 comprises 15 residues. Germline V gene data show CDR1 as SGHRS and CDR2 as YFSETQ. The V and J ends lost 0 bases and 5 bases respectively, with 13 bases between them.

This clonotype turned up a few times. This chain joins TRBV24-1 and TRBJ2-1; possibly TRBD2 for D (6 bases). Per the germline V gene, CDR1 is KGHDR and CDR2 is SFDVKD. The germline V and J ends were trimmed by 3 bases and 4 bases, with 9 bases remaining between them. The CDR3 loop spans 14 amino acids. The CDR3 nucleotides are TGTGCCACCAGTGATCCGGGAGATTACAATGAGCAGTTCTTC. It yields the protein CATSDPGDYNEQFF.

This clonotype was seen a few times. This CDR3 reads CASSVRDRAPGYTF. CDR3 nucleotide sequence: TGTGCCAGCAGTGTCCGGGACAGGGCGCCTGGCTACACCTTC. The J gene is TRBJ1-2, the V gene TRBV12-3 or TRBV12-4; 9 bases match TRBD1. V was pared by 5 bases and J by 7 bases, with 8 bases of the junction left unmatched. The CDR3 has 14 residues.

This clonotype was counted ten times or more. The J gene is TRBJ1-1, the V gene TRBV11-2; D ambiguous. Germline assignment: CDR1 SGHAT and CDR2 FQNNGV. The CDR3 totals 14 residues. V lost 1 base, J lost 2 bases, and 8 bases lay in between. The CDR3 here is CASSLVVINTEAFF. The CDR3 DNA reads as TGTGCCAGCAGCTTAGTGGTGATTAACACTGAAGCTTTCTTT.

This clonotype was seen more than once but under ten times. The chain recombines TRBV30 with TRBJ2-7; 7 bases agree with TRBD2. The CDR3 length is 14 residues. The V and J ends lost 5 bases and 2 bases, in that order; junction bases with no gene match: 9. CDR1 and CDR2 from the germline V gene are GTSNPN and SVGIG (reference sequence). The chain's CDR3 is CAWSGREDTYEQYF. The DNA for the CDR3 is TGTGCCTGGTCAGGCCGGGAGGATACCTACGAGCAGTACTTC.

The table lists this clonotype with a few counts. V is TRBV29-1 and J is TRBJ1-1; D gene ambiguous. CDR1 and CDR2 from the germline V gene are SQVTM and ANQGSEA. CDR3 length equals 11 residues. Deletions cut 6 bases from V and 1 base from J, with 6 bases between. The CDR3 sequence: CSVGTNTEAFF. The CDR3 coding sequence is TGCAGCGTGGGAACGAACACTGAAGCTTTCTTT.

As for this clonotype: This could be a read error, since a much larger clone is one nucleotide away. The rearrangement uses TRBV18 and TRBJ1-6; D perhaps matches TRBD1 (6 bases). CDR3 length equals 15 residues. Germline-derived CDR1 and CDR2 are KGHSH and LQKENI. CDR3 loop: CASSPQGLDNSPLHF. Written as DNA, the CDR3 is TGTGCCAGCTCGCCACAGGGCCTCGATAATTCACCCCTCCACTTT. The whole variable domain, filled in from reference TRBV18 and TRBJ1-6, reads NAGVMQNPRHLVRRRGQEARLRCSPMKGHSHVYWYRQLPEEGLKFMVYLQKENIIDESGMPKERFSAEFPKEGPSILRIQQVVRGDSAAYFCASSPQGLDNSPLHFGNGTRLTVT.

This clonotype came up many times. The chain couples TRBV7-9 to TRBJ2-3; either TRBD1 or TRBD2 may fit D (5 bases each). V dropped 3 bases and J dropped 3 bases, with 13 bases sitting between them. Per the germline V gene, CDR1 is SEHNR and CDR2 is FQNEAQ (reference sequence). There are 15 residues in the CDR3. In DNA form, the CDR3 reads TGTGCCAGCAGCTTCCGGGACGAGGGGACAGATACGCAGTATTTT. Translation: CASSFRDEGTDTQYF.

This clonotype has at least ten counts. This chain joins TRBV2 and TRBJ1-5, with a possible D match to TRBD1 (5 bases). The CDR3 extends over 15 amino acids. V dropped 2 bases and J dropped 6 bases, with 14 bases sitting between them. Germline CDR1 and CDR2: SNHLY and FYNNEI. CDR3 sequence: CASSESRGAGQPQHF. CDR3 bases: TGTGCCAGCAGTGAATCCCGGGGCGCGGGTCAGCCCCAGCATTTT.

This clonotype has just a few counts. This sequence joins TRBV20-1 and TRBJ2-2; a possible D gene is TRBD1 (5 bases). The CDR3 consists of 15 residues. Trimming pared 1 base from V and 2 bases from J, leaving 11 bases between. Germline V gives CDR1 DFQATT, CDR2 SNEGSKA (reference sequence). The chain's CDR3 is CSARVGRVNTGELFF. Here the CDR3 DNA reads TGCAGTGCTAGAGTGGGCAGGGTTAACACCGGGGAGCTGTTTTTT.

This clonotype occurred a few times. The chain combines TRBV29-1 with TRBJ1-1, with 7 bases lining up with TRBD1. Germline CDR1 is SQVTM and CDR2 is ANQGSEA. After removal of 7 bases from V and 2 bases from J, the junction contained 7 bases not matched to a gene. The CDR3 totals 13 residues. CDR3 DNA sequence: TGCAGCGCCTGGGACAGCACCAACACTGAAGCTTTCTTT. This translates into CSAWDSTNTEAFF.